These 3 T cell receptor beta chains were sequenced from one sample in a study of T cell changes during pregnancy in multiple sclerosis (dated by TCRdb to the late 2010s). Library prep was done by the immunoSEQ multiplex PCR assay. As stored in TCRdb, this immuneACCESS dataset retains in-frame rearrangements with V and J assigned. A fraction of the clones does not appear; measured against another copy, unresolved V genes explain less than half of the discrepancy, and the remainder lacks a known reason. The sample table records around 69,000 clones; about nine tenths of these occur just once. The ten largest clones add up to approximately 1.5% of the sample. The sample consisted of peripheral blood, taken in the third trimester of pregnancy. The source is a female donor with multiple sclerosis, enrolled in a pregnancy study.

The chain joins TRBV30 to TRBJ1-3; 7 bases align to TRBD1. CDR1 and CDR2 from the germline V gene are GTSNPN and SVGIG (reference sequence). J gave up 4 bases and V 6 bases, and 9 bases lay outside the gene matches. The CDR3 covers 14 residues. The chain's CDR3 is CACSTGFNGNTIYF. The CDR3 region has the DNA TGTGCCTGCTCGACAGGGTTTAACGGAAACACCATATATTTT.

V is TRBV11-2 and J is TRBJ2-7; a weak D match, TRBD1 (5 bases). This CDR3 spans 13 amino acids. V was clipped by 4 bases and J by 2 bases, with 9 bases between them. CDR1 and CDR2 (germline): SGHAT, FQNNGV. CDR3 loop: CASSSVGPYEQYF. CDR3 nucleotides: TGTGCCAGCAGCTCCGTGGGGCCCTACGAGCAGTACTTC.

This sequence joins TRBV2 and TRBJ1-1; D uncertain. CDR3 length: 14 residues. Germline V gene lookup returns CDR1 SNHLY and CDR2 FYNNEI. The V and J ends lost 6 bases and 5 bases respectively, with 16 bases between them. CDR3 in amino acids: CASSVVRRGTEAFF. The CDR3 nucleotides are TGTGCCAGCAGCGTCGTTCGGCGCGGGACTGAAGCTTTCTTT.